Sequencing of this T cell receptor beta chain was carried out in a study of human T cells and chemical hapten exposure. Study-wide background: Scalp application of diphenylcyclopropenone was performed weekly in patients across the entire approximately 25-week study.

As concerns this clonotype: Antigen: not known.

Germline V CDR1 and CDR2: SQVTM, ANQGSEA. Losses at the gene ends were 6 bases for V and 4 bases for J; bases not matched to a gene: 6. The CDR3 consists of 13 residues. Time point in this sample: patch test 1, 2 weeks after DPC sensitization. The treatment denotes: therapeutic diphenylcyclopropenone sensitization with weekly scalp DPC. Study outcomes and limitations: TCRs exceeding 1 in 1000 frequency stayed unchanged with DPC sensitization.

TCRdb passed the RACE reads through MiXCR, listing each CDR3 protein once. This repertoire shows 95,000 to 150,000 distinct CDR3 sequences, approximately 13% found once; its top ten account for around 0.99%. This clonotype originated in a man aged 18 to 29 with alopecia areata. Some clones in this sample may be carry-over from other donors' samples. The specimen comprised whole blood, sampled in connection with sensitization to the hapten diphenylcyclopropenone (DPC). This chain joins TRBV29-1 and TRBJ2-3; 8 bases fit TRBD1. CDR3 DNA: TGCAGCGTAAACAGGGGGTGGGCAGATACGCAGTATTTT. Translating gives CSVNRGWADTQYF.